The sequence of this T cell receptor beta chain was determined in a study of response to subunit inactivated influenza vaccine. Germline V gene lookup returns CDR1 SGHAT and CDR2 FQNNGV. The V and J ends lost 4 bases and 6 bases respectively, with 13 bases between them. CDR3 size: 15 residues. MiXCR, applied by TCRdb to the RT-PCR reads, yields one record per CDR3 protein. This sample has 610,000 or so distinct CDR3 sequences, with around 15% found just once. With respect to this clonotype: The antigen is unknown.

Study-level results: The authors put forward the suggestion that each seasonal influenza vaccination may bring in only a limited number of new T cells.

The clonotype was recovered from a man in his forties or fifties who received an inactivated influenza vaccine. The specimen was PBMCs from blood, collected 11 to 12 days after vaccination. The gene calls are TRBV11-2 and TRBJ1-6; no clear D. For the CDR3, the DNA is TGTGCCAGCAGCTCGACCGGGTCAACTAATTCACCCCTCCACTTT. This codes for CASSSTGSTNSPLHF.